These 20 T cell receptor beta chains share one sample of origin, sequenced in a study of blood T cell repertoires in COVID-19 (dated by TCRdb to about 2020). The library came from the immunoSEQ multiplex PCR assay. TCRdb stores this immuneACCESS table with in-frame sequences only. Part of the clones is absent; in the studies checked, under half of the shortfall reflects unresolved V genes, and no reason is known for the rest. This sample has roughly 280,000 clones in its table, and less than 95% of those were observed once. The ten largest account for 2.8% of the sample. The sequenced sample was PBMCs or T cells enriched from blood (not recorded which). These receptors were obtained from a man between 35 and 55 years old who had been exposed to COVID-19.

The CDR3 loop reads CASSLGLANEQFF. In DNA, the CDR3 is TGTGCCAGCAGCTTAGGTCTCGCGAATGAGCAGTTCTTC. The chain couples TRBV7-9 to TRBJ2-1; D remains unclear. CDR3 size: 13 residues. V was shortened by 1 base and J by 7 bases, with 8 bases between the two germline ends. The germline gives CDR1 SEHNR, CDR2 FQNEAQ (reference sequence).

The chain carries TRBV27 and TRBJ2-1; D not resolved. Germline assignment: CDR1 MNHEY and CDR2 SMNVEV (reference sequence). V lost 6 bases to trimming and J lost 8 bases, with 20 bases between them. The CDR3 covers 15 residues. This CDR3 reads CASSFIPRRPDEQFF. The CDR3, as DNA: TGTGCCAGCAGCTTTATTCCTAGGCGGCCCGATGAGCAGTTCTTC.

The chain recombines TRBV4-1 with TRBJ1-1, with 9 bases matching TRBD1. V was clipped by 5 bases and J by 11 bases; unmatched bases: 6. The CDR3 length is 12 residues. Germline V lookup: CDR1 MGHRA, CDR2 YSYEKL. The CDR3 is CASSGRTGDAFF. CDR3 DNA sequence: TGCGCCAGCAGCGGTAGGACAGGGGACGCTTTCTTT.

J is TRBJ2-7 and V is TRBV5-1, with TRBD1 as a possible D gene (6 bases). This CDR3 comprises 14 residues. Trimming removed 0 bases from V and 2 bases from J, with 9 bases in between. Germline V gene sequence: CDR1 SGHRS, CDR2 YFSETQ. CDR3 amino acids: CASSLEAGAYEQYF. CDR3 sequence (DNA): TGCGCCAGCAGCTTGGAGGCAGGGGCCTACGAGCAGTACTTC.

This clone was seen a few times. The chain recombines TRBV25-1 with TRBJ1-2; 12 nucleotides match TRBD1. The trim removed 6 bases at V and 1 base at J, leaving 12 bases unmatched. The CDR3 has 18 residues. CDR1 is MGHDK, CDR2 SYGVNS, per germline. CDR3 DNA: TGTGCCAGCAGCGGAAGCTGGGACAGGGGGCTTGGTAACTATGGCTACACCTTC. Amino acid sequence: CASSGSWDRGLGNYGYTF.

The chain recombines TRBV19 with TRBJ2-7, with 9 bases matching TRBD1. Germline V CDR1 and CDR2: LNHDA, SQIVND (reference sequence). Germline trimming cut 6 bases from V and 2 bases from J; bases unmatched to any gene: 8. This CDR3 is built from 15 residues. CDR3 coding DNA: TGTGCCAGTAGCGGAAACGGACAGGGGCCCTACGAGCAGTACTTC. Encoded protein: CASSGNGQGPYEQYF.

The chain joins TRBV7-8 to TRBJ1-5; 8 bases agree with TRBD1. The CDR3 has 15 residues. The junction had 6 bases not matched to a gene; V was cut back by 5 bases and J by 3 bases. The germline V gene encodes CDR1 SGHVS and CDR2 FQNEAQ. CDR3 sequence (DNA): TGTGCCAGCAGCACGGGACAGGTTCTCAATCAGCCCCAGCATTTT. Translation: CASSTGQVLNQPQHF.

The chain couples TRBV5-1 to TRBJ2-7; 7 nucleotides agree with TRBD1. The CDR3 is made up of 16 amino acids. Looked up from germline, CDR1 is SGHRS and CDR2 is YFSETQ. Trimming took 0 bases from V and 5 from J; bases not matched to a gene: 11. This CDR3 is CASSLEKTGRWDEQYF. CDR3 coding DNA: TGCGCCAGCAGCTTGGAGAAGACAGGGCGGTGGGACGAGCAGTACTTC.

CDR3 amino acids: CASSQDRWDRETQYF. The DNA of the CDR3 is TGTGCCAGCAGCCAAGATCGCTGGGACAGGGAGACCCAGTACTTC. The rearrangement links TRBV3-1 (or the pseudogene TRBV3-2) to TRBJ2-5, with 8 bases identical to TRBD1. This CDR3 contains 15 residues. CDR1 is LGHDT and CDR2 is YNNKEL in the germline V gene (reference sequence). Trimming removed 0 bases from V and 5 bases from J; junction bases left unmatched: 5.

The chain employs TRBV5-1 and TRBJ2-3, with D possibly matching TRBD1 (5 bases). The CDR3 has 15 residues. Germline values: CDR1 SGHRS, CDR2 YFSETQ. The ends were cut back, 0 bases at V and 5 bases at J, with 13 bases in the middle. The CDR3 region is CASSLVGAVLDTQYF. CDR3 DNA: TGCGCCAGCAGCTTGGTTGGGGCGGTTCTAGATACGCAGTATTTT.

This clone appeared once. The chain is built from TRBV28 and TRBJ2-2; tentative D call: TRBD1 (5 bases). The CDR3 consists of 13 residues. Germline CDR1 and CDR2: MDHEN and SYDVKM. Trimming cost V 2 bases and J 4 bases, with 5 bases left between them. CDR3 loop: CASSLRGTGELFF. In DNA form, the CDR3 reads TGTGCCAGCAGTTTAAGGGGCACCGGGGAGCTGTTTTTT.

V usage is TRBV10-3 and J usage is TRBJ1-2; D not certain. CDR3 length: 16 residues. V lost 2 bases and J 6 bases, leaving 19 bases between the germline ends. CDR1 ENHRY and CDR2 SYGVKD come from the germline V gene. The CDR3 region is CAISEQPYGEENGYTF. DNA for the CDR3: TGTGCCATCAGTGAGCAGCCGTACGGGGAGGAGAATGGCTACACCTTC.

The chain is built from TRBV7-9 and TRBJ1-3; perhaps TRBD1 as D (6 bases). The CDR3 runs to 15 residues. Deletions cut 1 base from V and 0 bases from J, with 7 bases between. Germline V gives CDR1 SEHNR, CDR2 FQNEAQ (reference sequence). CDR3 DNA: TGTGCCAGCAGCTTAGGAGGGGGCTCTGGAAACACCATATATTTT. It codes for CASSLGGGSGNTIYF. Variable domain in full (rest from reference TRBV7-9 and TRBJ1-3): DTGVSQNPRHKITKRGQNVTFRCDPISEHNRLYWYRQTLGQGPEFLTYFQNEAQLEKSRLLSDRFSAERPKGSFSTLEIQRTEQGDSAMYLCASSLGGGSGNTIYFGEGSWLTVV.

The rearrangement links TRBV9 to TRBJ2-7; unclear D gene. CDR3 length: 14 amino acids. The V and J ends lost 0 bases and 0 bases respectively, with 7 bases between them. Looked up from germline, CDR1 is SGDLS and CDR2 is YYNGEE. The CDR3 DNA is TGTGCCAGCAGCGTAGCGTGGAGCTCCTACGAGCAGTACTTC. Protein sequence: CASSVAWSSYEQYF.

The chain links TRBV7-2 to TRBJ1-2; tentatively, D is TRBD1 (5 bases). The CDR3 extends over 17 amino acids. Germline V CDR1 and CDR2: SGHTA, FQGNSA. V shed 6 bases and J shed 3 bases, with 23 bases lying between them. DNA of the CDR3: TGTGCCAGCAGACGACAGATTCTTGCGTCACGGGACTATGGCTACACCTTC. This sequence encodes CASRRQILASRDYGYTF.

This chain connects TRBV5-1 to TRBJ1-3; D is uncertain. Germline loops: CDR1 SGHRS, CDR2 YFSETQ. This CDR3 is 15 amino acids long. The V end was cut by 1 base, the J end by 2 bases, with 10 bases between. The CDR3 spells CASSLNEEPGNTIYF. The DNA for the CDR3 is TGCGCCAGCAGCTTGAATGAAGAGCCTGGAAACACCATATATTTT. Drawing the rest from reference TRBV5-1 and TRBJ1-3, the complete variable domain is KAGVTQTPRYLIKTRGQQVTLSCSPISGHRSVSWYQQTPGQGLQFLFEYFSETQRNKGNFPGRFSGRQFSNSRSEMNVSTLELGDSALYLCASSLNEEPGNTIYFGEGSWLTVV.

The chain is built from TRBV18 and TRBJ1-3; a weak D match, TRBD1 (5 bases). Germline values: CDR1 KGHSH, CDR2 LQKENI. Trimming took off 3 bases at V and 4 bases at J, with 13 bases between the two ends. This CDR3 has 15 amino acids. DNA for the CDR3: TGTGCCAGCTCACCTGGGGCAGGGAAAGGAAACACCATATATTTT. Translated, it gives CASSPGAGKGNTIYF. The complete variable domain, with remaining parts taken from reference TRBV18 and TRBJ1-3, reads NAGVMQNPRHLVRRRGQEARLRCSPMKGHSHVYWYRQLPEEGLKFMVYLQKENIIDESGMPKERFSAEFPKEGPSILRIQQVVRGDSAAYFCASSPGAGKGNTIYFGEGSWLTVV.

The CDR3 reads CASSLSSSGQETQYF. The CDR3 DNA reads as TGTGCCAGCAGTTTATCATCTAGCGGGCAAGAGACCCAGTACTTC. The V gene is TRBV28, the J gene TRBJ2-5; TRBD2 matches 8 bases. Germline assignment: CDR1 MDHEN and CDR2 SYDVKM. Trimming cost V 1 base and J 2 bases; bases outside gene matches: 3. The CDR3 sequence is 15 residues long.

The CDR3 sequence: CASSGDSYYEQYF. The CDR3 nucleotides read TGTGCCAGCAGCGGGGACAGCTACTACGAGCAGTACTTC. The rearrangement uses TRBV12-3 or TRBV12-4 and TRBJ2-7; TRBD1 aligns across 7 bases. V was pared by 6 bases and J by 3 bases, with 5 bases of the junction left unmatched. The CDR3 runs 13 residues.

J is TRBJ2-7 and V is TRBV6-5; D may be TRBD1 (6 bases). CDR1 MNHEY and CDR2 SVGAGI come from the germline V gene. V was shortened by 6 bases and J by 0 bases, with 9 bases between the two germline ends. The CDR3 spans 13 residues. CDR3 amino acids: CASSQGSSYEQYF. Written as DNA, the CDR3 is TGTGCCAGCAGCCAGGGGAGCTCCTACGAGCAGTACTTC.